Below, 17 T cell receptor beta chains from the same sample are listed, as sequenced in a study of blood T cell repertoires in COVID-19. Repertoires were generated with immunoSEQ multiplex PCR, while TCRdb's copy carries only in-frame clones and drops some. The sample contains 150,000 to 200,000 clones, more than 75% of which appear only once. The sequenced sample was peripheral blood. The origin of the receptors is an older woman with COVID-19, enrolled during active disease.

This chain connects TRBV10-3 to TRBJ2-1; TRBD1 matches at 10 bases. Germline lookup yields CDR1 ENHRY and CDR2 SYGVKD. V shed 7 bases, J shed 7 bases, and the junction held 7 bases outside the gene matches. This CDR3 region has 14 residues. The CDR3 DNA reads as TGTGCCATCATCGGGACAGGGGACGTAAATGAGCAGTTCTTC. Protein: CAIIGTGDVNEQFF.

This clone was found once. The rearrangement joins TRBV2 to TRBJ2-5, with 8 bases that match TRBD1. The CDR3 runs 15 residues. The germline V gene encodes CDR1 SNHLY and CDR2 FYNNEI. V was clipped by 5 bases and J by 1 base; unmatched bases: 6. This CDR3 reads CASSKRTGFQETQYF. The CDR3 region has the DNA TGTGCCAGCAGTAAAAGGACAGGGTTCCAAGAGACCCAGTACTTC.

V usage is TRBV18 and J usage is TRBJ1-3, with 10 nucleotides matching TRBD1. After removal of 2 bases from V and 0 bases from J, the junction contained 10 bases not matched to a gene. Looked up from germline, CDR1 is KGHSH and CDR2 is LQKENI. The CDR3 has 19 residues. The CDR3 protein is CASSPVTGGFHASGNTIYF. CDR3 nucleotide sequence: TGTGCCAGCTCACCAGTGACAGGGGGCTTTCATGCCTCTGGAAACACCATATATTTT.

This sequence joins TRBV19 and TRBJ1-2; 8 nucleotides match TRBD1. Germline-derived CDR1 and CDR2 are LNHDA and SQIVND (reference sequence). With V trimmed by 8 bases and J by 0 bases, 11 bases remained unmatched. CDR3 size: 16 residues. CDR3 coding DNA: TGTGCCAGTTCGAGGCCCCACAGGGGGACTAACTATGGCTACACCTTC. Its translation is CASSRPHRGTNYGYTF.

This rearrangement joins TRBV11-3 to TRBJ2-7, with 7 bases aligning to TRBD1. Germline CDR1 and CDR2: SGHNT and YENEEA. V shed 4 bases, J shed 7 bases, and the junction held 16 bases outside the gene matches. The CDR3 is made up of 16 amino acids. CDR3 coding DNA: TGTGCCAGCAGCTACAGGGGTGACTCGTCCTTGGGGGAGCAGTACTTC. It codes for CASSYRGDSSLGEQYF.

The V call is TRBV2, the J call TRBJ2-1; D may be TRBD2 (5 bases). This CDR3 has 10 amino acids. CDR1 SNHLY and CDR2 FYNNEI come from the germline V gene. V was trimmed by 10 bases and J by 15 bases, leaving 16 bases between them. CDR3 DNA sequence: TGTGCCACCCCTGAGGAGGCGGGGTTCTTC. Protein sequence: CATPEEAGFF.

The gene calls are TRBV19 and TRBJ1-2; 7 bases line up with TRBD1. The CDR3 runs to 15 residues. Per germline, CDR1 LNHDA and CDR2 SQIVND (reference sequence). V was clipped by 9 bases and J by 8 bases; unmatched bases: 18. DNA for the CDR3: TGTGCCAGCACACAAGACAGGGATCATACCGTCGGCTACACCTTC. Translation: CASTQDRDHTVGYTF.

The chain combines TRBV5-1 with TRBJ2-2; the match to TRBD2 covers 8 bases. The trim removed 0 bases at V and 7 bases at J, leaving 11 bases unmatched. CDR1 is SGHRS, CDR2 YFSETQ, per germline. The CDR3 has 17 residues. The CDR3 spells CASSLAITGGPDGELFF. Here the CDR3 DNA reads TGCGCCAGCAGCTTGGCGATTACGGGAGGGCCCGACGGGGAGCTGTTTTTT. Variable domain in full (rest from reference TRBV5-1 and TRBJ2-2): KAGVTQTPRYLIKTRGQQVTLSCSPISGHRSVSWYQQTPGQGLQFLFEYFSETQRNKGNFPGRFSGRQFSNSRSEMNVSTLELGDSALYLCASSLAITGGPDGELFFGEGSRLTVL.

The rearrangement uses TRBV4-1 and TRBJ2-1; 7 bases are shared with TRBD2. Trimming removed 2 bases from V and 0 bases from J; junction bases left unmatched: 4. Germline lookup yields CDR1 MGHRA and CDR2 YSYEKL. The CDR3 runs 16 residues. The CDR3: CASSQSAGSSYNEQFF. CDR3 coding DNA: TGCGCCAGCAGCCAATCAGCGGGGAGCTCCTACAATGAGCAGTTCTTC.

The V gene is TRBV2, the J gene TRBJ2-5; the match to TRBD2 covers 11 bases. The CDR3 is made up of 21 amino acids. Germline CDR1 and CDR2: SNHLY and FYNNEI. V shed 4 bases, J shed 2 bases, and the junction held 21 bases outside the gene matches. In DNA, the CDR3 is TGTGCCAGCAGTGTTCCCCTTGGCAGGCCATCCGGGACTAGCGGACAAGAGACCCAGTACTTC. Its translation is CASSVPLGRPSGTSGQETQYF. Complete variable domain (other parts from reference TRBV2 and TRBJ2-5): EPEVTQTPSHQVTQMGQEVILRCVPISNHLYFYWYRQILGQKVEFLVSFYNNEISEKSEIFDDQFSVERPDGSNFTLKIRSTKLEDSAMYFCASSVPLGRPSGTSGQETQYFGPGTRLLVL.

This chain links TRBV30 with TRBJ2-7; D is uncertain. The CDR3 covers 12 residues. Germline lookup yields CDR1 GTSNPN and CDR2 SVGIG (reference sequence). Trimming took off 3 bases at V and 0 bases at J, with 6 bases between the two ends. The CDR3 DNA reads TGTGCCTGGAGGGAGTTCTCCTACGAGCAGTACTTC. It specifies CAWREFSYEQYF. Drawing the rest from reference TRBV30 and TRBJ2-7, the complete variable domain is SQTIHQWPATLVQPVGSPLSLECTVEGTSNPNLYWYRQAAGRGLQLLFYSVGIGQISSEVPQNLSASRPQDRQFILSSKKLLLSDSGFYLCAWREFSYEQYFGPGTRLTVT.

This clone was seen only once. The chain couples TRBV6-5 to TRBJ1-2; D is ambiguous. Trimming left V 5 bases short and J 3 bases short, with 13 bases between. The CDR3 is made up of 14 amino acids. Germline V gene data show CDR1 as MNHEY and CDR2 as SVGAGI. The CDR3 sequence: CASSLLSSYYGYTF. In DNA, the CDR3 is TGTGCCAGCAGTCTCTTGTCCTCCTACTATGGCTACACCTTC.

The V gene is TRBV5-1, the J gene TRBJ2-7, with 9 bases that match TRBD1. J gave up 5 bases and V 1 base, and 4 bases lay outside the gene matches. The CDR3 is made up of 14 amino acids. Germline values: CDR1 SGHRS, CDR2 YFSETQ. The CDR3 loop reads CASSLSGQGDEQYF. The DNA of the CDR3 is TGCGCCAGCAGCTTGTCGGGACAGGGTGACGAGCAGTACTTC.

This clone was seen only once. The V and J genes are TRBV4-2 and TRBJ2-2, with 14 bases matching TRBD2. The CDR3 runs to 19 residues. Germline V gene data show CDR1 as LGHNA and CDR2 as YNFKEQ. Trimming cost V 0 bases and J 5 bases; bases outside gene matches: 8. The CDR3, as DNA: TGTGCCAGCAGCCAAGAGACCGGGACTAGCGGGAGAGAGACCGGGGAGCTGTTTTTT. Encoded protein: CASSQETGTSGRETGELFF.

V is TRBV5-1 and J is TRBJ2-7, with 8 nucleotides matching TRBD2. Germline values: CDR1 SGHRS, CDR2 YFSETQ. V dropped 0 bases and J dropped 5; count of bases not matched to a gene: 4. CDR3 length equals 14 residues. CDR3 DNA sequence: TGCGCCAGCAGCTTGGGGACTAGCCTCGACGAGCAGTACTTC. This gives the protein CASSLGTSLDEQYF.

This clone was found a few times. V and J are TRBV5-5 and TRBJ1-6; 8 bases map to TRBD1. The germline V gene has CDR1 SGHKS and CDR2 YYEKEE (reference sequence). The CDR3 contains 19 residues. The V gene end was trimmed by 4 bases and the J gene end by 0 bases; junction bases not matched to a gene: 12. Here the CDR3 DNA reads TGTGCCAGCAGCAACGGGGGGCAGGGGGCGGGCTCCTATAATTCACCCCTCCACTTT. Protein sequence: CASSNGGQGAGSYNSPLHF.

The chain joins TRBV11-2 to TRBJ1-1; tentative D call: TRBD1 (6 bases). This CDR3 comprises 16 residues. Germline assignment: CDR1 SGHAT and CDR2 FQNNGV. Trimming took 0 bases from V and 1 from J, leaving 12 bases between them. DNA for the CDR3: TGTGCCAGCAGCTTAGATCGGAACAGGGAGAACACTGAAGCTTTCTTT. Translating it yields CASSLDRNRENTEAFF.